The 23 T cell receptor beta chains below all came from one sample that was sequenced in a study of B cell selection in AIRE deficiency. Clones were sequenced by immunoSEQ multiplex PCR, and TCRdb holds only the in-frame ones, with some missing. The sample yields approximately 22,000 clones, about 93% seen once. Regulatory T cells were sorted as CD4+CD25hiCD127low/negative cells. The sample consisted of CD4+CD25+ Tregs sorted from PBMCs. The source is a human donor in good health.

V usage is TRBV6-5 and J usage is TRBJ1-1; no firm D call. The germline V gene encodes CDR1 MNHEY and CDR2 SVGAGI. This CDR3 has 13 amino acids. Trimming removed 5 bases at V and 10 bases at J, with 17 bases between. CDR3 loop: CASSSQAGSAAFF. The CDR3, as DNA: TGTGCCAGCAGTAGTCAGGCGGGGTCGGCAGCTTTCTTT.

The chain joins TRBV19 to TRBJ2-1; 10 positions agree with TRBD2. V was pared by 5 bases and J by 8 bases, with 12 bases of the junction left unmatched. Germline V gene lookup returns CDR1 LNHDA and CDR2 SQIVND (reference sequence). The CDR3 runs 16 residues. The CDR3 loop is CASSLPGKRGGHEQFF. The CDR3 coding sequence is TGTGCCAGTAGTCTACCGGGGAAGCGGGGGGGCCATGAGCAGTTCTTC.

V usage is TRBV6-5 and J usage is TRBJ2-7; D might be TRBD1 (5 bases). This CDR3 is built from 13 residues. CDR1 MNHEY and CDR2 SVGAGI come from the germline V gene. Trimming cost V 5 bases and J 6 bases, with 14 bases left between them. In nucleotides, the CDR3 is TGTGCCAGCAGTGCGACAGATCTAGGCGAGCAGTACTTC. The encoded protein is CASSATDLGEQYF.

The chain carries TRBV11-2 and TRBJ2-7; no firm D call. CDR3 length equals 15 residues. Germline V CDR1 and CDR2: SGHAT, FQNNGV. The V and J ends lost 5 bases and 6 bases respectively, with 20 bases between them. The CDR3 is CASSPGQPGYLEQYF. The CDR3 DNA sequence: TGTGCCAGCAGCCCCGGTCAGCCCGGATACCTCGAGCAGTACTTC.

The chain is built from TRBV30 and TRBJ2-1; D may be TRBD2 (6 bases). V lost 1 base and J lost 10, with 20 bases in between. This CDR3 is built from 15 residues. Germline values: CDR1 GTSNPN, CDR2 SVGIG (reference sequence). This CDR3 is CAWSDPHRRVREQFF. CDR3 DNA sequence: TGTGCCTGGAGTGATCCTCATAGGAGGGTTAGAGAGCAGTTCTTC.

The rearrangement uses TRBV19 and TRBJ1-1; weak D call: TRBD1 (5 bases). Germline V gives CDR1 LNHDA, CDR2 SQIVND (reference sequence). V lost 5 bases and J 4 bases, leaving 17 bases between the germline ends. The CDR3 runs to 15 residues. The chain's CDR3 is CASSPGTGGRTEAFF. Written as DNA, the CDR3 is TGTGCCAGTAGTCCCGGTACGGGGGGTCGCACTGAAGCTTTCTTT.

The chain couples TRBV6-6 to TRBJ2-3; tentatively, D is TRBD2 (5 bases). Germline V gives CDR1 MNHNY, CDR2 SVGAGI (reference sequence). V was trimmed by 9 bases and J by 2 bases, leaving 15 bases between them. The CDR3 contains 14 residues. The CDR3 reads CASKWSGTTDTQYF. CDR3 bases: TGTGCCAGTAAATGGTCGGGAACCACAGATACGCAGTATTTT.

The V gene is TRBV5-1, the J gene TRBJ1-1; perhaps TRBD1 as D (6 bases). Germline lookup yields CDR1 SGHRS and CDR2 YFSETQ. V was trimmed by 6 bases and J by 0 bases, leaving 9 bases between them. CDR3 length: 13 amino acids. Here the CDR3 DNA reads TGCGCCAGCACCAGGACAGTGAACACTGAAGCTTTCTTT. Its translation is CASTRTVNTEAFF.

This clone was recorded only once. J is TRBJ1-6 and V is TRBV2; D is undetermined. This CDR3 is built from 12 residues. Trimming pared 1 base from V and 9 bases from J, leaving 4 bases between. Germline V CDR1 and CDR2: SNHLY, FYNNEI. The CDR3 loop is CASSEVGSPLHF. The CDR3 coding sequence is TGTGCCAGCAGTGAAGTTGGTTCACCCCTCCACTTT.

This clone was picked up one time. The chain combines TRBV6-5 with TRBJ2-1; 9 positions agree with TRBD2. Germline V lookup: CDR1 MNHEY, CDR2 SVGAGI. The J segment lost 8 bases and the V segment lost 1 base, leaving 9 bases of the junction unmatched. This CDR3 contains 16 residues. The CDR3 bases are TGTGCCAGCAGTTACTATGGCGGGGGGGGTATCGATGAGCAGTTCTTC. Its protein product is CASSYYGGGGIDEQFF.

The chain is built from TRBV5-1 and TRBJ1-4; the match to TRBD1 covers 8 bases. The junction had 7 bases not matched to a gene; V was cut back by 0 bases and J by 6 bases. Per germline, CDR1 SGHRS and CDR2 YFSETQ. This CDR3 region has 16 residues. The CDR3 is CASSLGPSTGDEKLFF. CDR3 DNA sequence: TGCGCCAGCAGCTTGGGACCTTCGACAGGGGATGAAAAACTGTTTTTT.

The rearrangement uses TRBV9 and TRBJ2-7; D might be TRBD1 (6 bases). V was pared by 0 bases and J by 3 bases, with 13 bases between. Germline loops: CDR1 SGDLS, CDR2 YYNGEE. The CDR3 extends over 15 amino acids. CDR3 sequence reads: CASSVGGQKYYEQYF. For the CDR3, the DNA is TGTGCCAGCAGCGTAGGAGGACAGAAGTACTACGAGCAGTACTTC. Supplemented by reference TRBV9 and TRBJ2-7, the full variable domain reads DSGVTQTPKHLITATGQRVTLRCSPRSGDLSVYWYQQSLDQGLQFLIQYYNGEERAKGNILERFSAQQFPDLHSELNLSSLELGDSALYFCASSVGGQKYYEQYFGPGTRLTVT.

The chain uses TRBV7-2 and TRBJ2-1, with D tentatively TRBD2 (5 bases). Per the germline V gene, CDR1 is SGHTA and CDR2 is FQGNSA. The V end was cut by 3 bases, the J end by 8 bases, with 17 bases between. This CDR3 is built from 15 residues. Here the CDR3 DNA reads TGTGCCAGCAGCTTCCGGGATCTTATTTACGATGAGCAGTTCTTC. This codes for CASSFRDLIYDEQFF.

The chain uses TRBV6-5 and TRBJ2-1, with D perhaps TRBD2 (5 bases). CDR1 and CDR2 (germline): MNHEY, SVGAGI. The CDR3 length is 14 residues. V was pared by 2 bases and J by 1 base, with 6 bases between. This CDR3 reads CASSYGSSYNEQFF. DNA of the CDR3: TGTGCCAGCAGTTACGGGAGTTCCTACAATGAGCAGTTCTTC.

This chain links TRBV13 with TRBJ2-3; no firm D call. The V and J ends lost 2 bases and 0 bases respectively, with 9 bases between them. Germline V lookup: CDR1 PRHDT, CDR2 FYEKMQ (reference sequence). The CDR3 is 15 amino acids. The CDR3 region is CASSLIGTSTDTQYF. CDR3 bases: TGTGCCAGCAGCTTAATCGGCACTAGCACAGATACGCAGTATTTT.

V usage is TRBV5-1 and J usage is TRBJ2-7; the match to TRBD2 covers 11 bases. J was trimmed by 1 base and V by 4 bases; bases with no gene match: 7. CDR3 length: 16 amino acids. Germline V gene lookup returns CDR1 SGHRS and CDR2 YFSETQ. In DNA form, the CDR3 reads TGCGCCAGCAGCCCCGCTACTAGCGGGGGTTCCTACGAGCAGTACTTC. Translated: CASSPATSGGSYEQYF.

V and J are TRBV5-1 and TRBJ1-6; the match to TRBD1 covers 8 bases. The germline V gene has CDR1 SGHRS and CDR2 YFSETQ. The J segment lost 6 bases and the V segment lost 0 bases, leaving 5 bases of the junction unmatched. The CDR3 runs 16 residues. The CDR3: CASSLDGQGGNSPLHF. In DNA form, the CDR3 reads TGCGCCAGCAGCTTGGATGGACAGGGTGGTAATTCACCCCTCCACTTT.

This chain uses TRBV7-2 with TRBJ2-5, with D perhaps TRBD1 or TRBD2 (5 bases each). Trimming left V 6 bases short and J 5 bases short, with 16 bases between. The length of the CDR3 is 14 residues. Germline V gene sequence: CDR1 SGHTA, CDR2 FQGNSA. CDR3 protein: CASRPRDPGETQYF. DNA of the CDR3: TGTGCCAGCAGACCCCGGGACCCGGGGGAGACCCAGTACTTC.

The chain combines TRBV30 with TRBJ1-4, with unresolved D. The germline V gene has CDR1 GTSNPN and CDR2 SVGIG (reference sequence). Trimming cost V 4 bases and J 1 base, with 1 base left between them. This CDR3 is 11 amino acids long. The CDR3 spells CAWKTNEKLFF. The DNA of the CDR3 is TGTGCCTGGAAAACTAATGAAAAACTGTTTTTT.

The genes are TRBV5-1 and TRBJ1-2, with D unclear. Germline loops: CDR1 SGHRS, CDR2 YFSETQ. Trimming stripped 0 bases from V and 8 bases from J, with 8 bases between. This CDR3 contains 12 residues. The CDR3: CASSLDIGGYTF. CDR3 nucleotides: TGCGCCAGCAGCTTGGATATCGGGGGCTACACCTTC.

The table lists this clone with a few counts. CDR3 sequence (DNA): TGCGCCAGCAGCTTGGGGACAGCCAATCAGCCCCAGCATTTT. It is translated as CASSLGTANQPQHF. The rearrangement joins TRBV5-1 to TRBJ1-5; D might be TRBD1 (6 bases). This CDR3 is 14 amino acids long. The germline CDR1 and CDR2 sequences are SGHRS and YFSETQ. V lost 0 bases and J 3 bases, leaving 7 bases between the germline ends.

This chain connects TRBV6-1 to TRBJ1-1, with D hard to call. The CDR3 loop spans 14 amino acids. Trimming shortened V by 7 bases and J by 3 bases, and 15 bases separated the two germline ends. CDR1 and CDR2 from the germline V gene are MNHNS and SASEGT. The CDR3 nucleotides are TGTGCCAGCACAGAAGGCAAGTTGGACACTGAAGCTTTCTTT. Its translation is CASTEGKLDTEAFF.

The V and J genes are TRBV18 and TRBJ1-2; TRBD1 agrees at 11 bases. The CDR3 extends over 15 amino acids. V trimming: 6 bases; J trimming: 3 bases; junction bases outside the gene matches: 6. CDR1 is KGHSH, CDR2 LQKENI, per germline. This CDR3 reads CASSPGQGAYYGYTF. In DNA form, the CDR3 reads TGTGCCAGCTCCCCCGGACAGGGGGCCTACTATGGCTACACCTTC.